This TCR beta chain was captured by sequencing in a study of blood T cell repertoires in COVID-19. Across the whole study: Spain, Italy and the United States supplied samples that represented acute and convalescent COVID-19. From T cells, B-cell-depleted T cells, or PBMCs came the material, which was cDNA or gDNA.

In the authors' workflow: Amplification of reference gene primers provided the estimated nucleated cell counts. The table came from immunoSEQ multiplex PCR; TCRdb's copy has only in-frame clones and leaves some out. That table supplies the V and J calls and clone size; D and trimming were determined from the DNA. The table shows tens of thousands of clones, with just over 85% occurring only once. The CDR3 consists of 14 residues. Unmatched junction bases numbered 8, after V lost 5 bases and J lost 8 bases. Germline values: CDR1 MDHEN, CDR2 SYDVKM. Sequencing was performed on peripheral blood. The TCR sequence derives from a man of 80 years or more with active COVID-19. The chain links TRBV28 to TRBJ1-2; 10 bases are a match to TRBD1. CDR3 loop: CASSRGQGVEGYTF. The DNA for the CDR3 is TGTGCCAGCAGTCGCGGACAGGGGGTTGAAGGCTACACCTTC.